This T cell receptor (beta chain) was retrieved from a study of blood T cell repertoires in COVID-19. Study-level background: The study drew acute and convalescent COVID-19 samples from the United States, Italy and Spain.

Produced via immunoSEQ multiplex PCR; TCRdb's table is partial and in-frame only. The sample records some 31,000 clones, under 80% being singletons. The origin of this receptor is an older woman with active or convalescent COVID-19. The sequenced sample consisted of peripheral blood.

The CDR3 DNA follows: TGTGCCAGTAGGCGCGGAACAGGGCCGGACTATGGCTACACCTTC. It yields the protein CASRRGTGPDYGYTF. The chain combines TRBV19 with TRBJ1-2, with D maybe TRBD1 (6 bases). Germline V lookup: CDR1 LNHDA, CDR2 SQIVND (reference sequence). Trimming removed 6 bases from V and 3 bases from J, with 17 bases in between. The CDR3 spans 15 residues.